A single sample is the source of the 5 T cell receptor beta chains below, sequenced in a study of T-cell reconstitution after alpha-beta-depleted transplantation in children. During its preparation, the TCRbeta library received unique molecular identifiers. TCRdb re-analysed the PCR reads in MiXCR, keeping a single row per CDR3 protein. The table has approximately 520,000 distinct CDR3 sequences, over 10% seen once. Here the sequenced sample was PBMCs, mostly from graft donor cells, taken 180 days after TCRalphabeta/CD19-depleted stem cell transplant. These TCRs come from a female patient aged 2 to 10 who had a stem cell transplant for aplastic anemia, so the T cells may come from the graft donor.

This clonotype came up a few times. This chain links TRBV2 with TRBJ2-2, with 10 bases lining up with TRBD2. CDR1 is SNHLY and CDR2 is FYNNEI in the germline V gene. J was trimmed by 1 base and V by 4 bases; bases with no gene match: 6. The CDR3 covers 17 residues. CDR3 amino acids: CASSVPRTSGNTGELFF. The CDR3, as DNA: TGTGCCAGCAGTGTTCCGCGGACTAGCGGGAACACCGGGGAGCTGTTTTTT.

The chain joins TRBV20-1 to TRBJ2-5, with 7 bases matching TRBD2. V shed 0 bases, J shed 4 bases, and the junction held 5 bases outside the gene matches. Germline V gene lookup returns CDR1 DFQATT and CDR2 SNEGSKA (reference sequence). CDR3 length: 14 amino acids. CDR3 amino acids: CSARDPPGGETQYF. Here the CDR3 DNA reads TGCAGTGCTAGAGATCCTCCGGGGGGAGAGACCCAGTACTTC.

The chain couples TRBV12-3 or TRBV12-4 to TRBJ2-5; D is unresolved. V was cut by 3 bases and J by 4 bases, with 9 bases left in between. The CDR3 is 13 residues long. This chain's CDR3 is CASSFPHRETQYF. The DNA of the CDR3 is TGTGCCAGCAGTTTTCCCCACAGAGAGACCCAGTACTTC.

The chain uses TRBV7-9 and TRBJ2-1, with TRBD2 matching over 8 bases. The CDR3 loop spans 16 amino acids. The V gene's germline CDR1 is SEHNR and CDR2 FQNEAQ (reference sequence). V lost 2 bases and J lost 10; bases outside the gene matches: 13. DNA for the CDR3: TGTGCCAGCAGCTTAATAACTAGCGGAGGTTGGGAGGAGCAGTTCTTC. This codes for CASSLITSGGWEEQFF.

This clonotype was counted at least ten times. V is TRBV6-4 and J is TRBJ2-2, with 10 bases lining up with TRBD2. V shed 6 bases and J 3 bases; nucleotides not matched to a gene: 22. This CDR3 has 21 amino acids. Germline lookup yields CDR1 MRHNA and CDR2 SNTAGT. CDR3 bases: TGTGCCAGCAGGCTTCCCCGGCTAGCGGGAGTAGTCATCGAAGACACCGGGGAGCTGTTTTTT. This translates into CASRLPRLAGVVIEDTGELFF.